These T cell receptor beta chains were read from a single sample in a study of cytomegalovirus exposure and HLA in healthy donors. Repertoires were generated with immunoSEQ multiplex PCR, while TCRdb's copy carries only in-frame clones and drops some. The sample carries more than 70,000 clones, over 70% recorded once. Sequencing was performed on PBMCs. These TCRs come from a man aged 45-65 years in good health and CMV-seropositive. CDR3s include the opening cysteine and the closing phenylalanine or tryptophan.

j_gene	v_gene	CDR3aa
TRBJ1-2	TRBV4-1	CASTSSSTGASYGYTF
TRBJ1-5	TRBV19	CASRKPTGDRGQPQHF
TRBJ2-2	TRBV14	CASSHKASSNTGELFF
TRBJ1-1	TRBV7-2	CASSSNRGENTEAFF
TRBJ2-2	TRBV15	CATSREGVLTGHTGELFF
TRBJ1-1	TRBV4-1	CASSRPNRAPEAFF
TRBJ1-1	TRBV5-1	CASSSYDGTEAFF
TRBJ2-1	TRBV27	CASSRRETGGYNEQFF
TRBJ1-6	TRBV5-1	CASSQGQGSSPLHF
TRBJ2-3	TRBV9	CASSATGLNSDTQYF
TRBJ2-1	TRBV5-8	CASRLARSNEQFF
TRBJ1-2	TRBV6-5	CASRVTGAGGGGYTF
TRBJ2-7	TRBV10-3	CAISEPRAGGTSYEQYF
TRBJ2-1	TRBV18	CASSPQGAGEQFF
TRBJ2-1	TRBV18	CASSLEQLLAGVEQFF
TRBJ1-1	TRBV4-1	CASSHKTVNTEAFF
TRBJ2-1	TRBV30	CAWSGTMGEKFF
TRBJ1-2	TRBV29-1	CSDREDGYIF
TRBJ1-4	TRBV4-3	CASSQDLRGALNEKLFF
TRBJ1-5	TRBV18	CASSPGTGAINQPQHF
TRBJ2-1	TRBV9	CASSGTAGTYNEQFF
TRBJ1-2	TRBV9	CASSVEGFDRGLGGYTF
TRBJ1-6	TRBV19	CASSGRGNSPLHF
TRBJ1-4	TRBV11-2	CASSFGALNEKLFF
TRBJ1-5	TRBV29-1	CSVAGSNQPQHF
TRBJ2-6	TRBV7-3	CASSLRAVTSSGANVLTF
TRBJ1-1	TRBV5-1	CASSAGWTAGGDTEAFF
TRBJ2-7	TRBV19	CARAPPSGSIYEQYF
TRBJ1-1	TRBV27	CASSLSSLMNTEAFF
TRBJ2-4	TRBV5-6	CASSLVSAGTKNIQYF
NA	TRBV11-1	CASSFSSGTYEQYF
TRBJ2-6	TRBV6-5	CASSYGSGANGLTF
TRBJ2-3	TRBV2	CASRVTSGIIGDTQYF
TRBJ2-5	TRBV18	CASSPGVLAGEKETQYF
TRBJ2-7	TRBV5-4	CASSGTSGPYEQYF
TRBJ2-7	TRBV6-6	CASSPRGPSSYEQYF
TRBJ1-5	TRBV6-1	CASRYQGPQHF
TRBJ2-3	TRBV9	CASSSGTLDTQYF
NA	TRBV5-3	CARSLVGGVGSYEQYF
NA	TRBV2	CATPPQTGNFYEQYF
TRBJ2-5	TRBV11-3	CASSSLAGNQETQYF
TRBJ2-1	TRBV2	CASSEALSAGENEQFF
TRBJ1-3	TRBV27	CASSSLGTATGNTIYF
TRBJ2-1	TRBV7-3	CASSAPGQDYNEQFF
TRBJ2-3	TRBV7-9	CASSLVSGRARGTDTQYF
TRBJ2-1	TRBV5-1	CASSRATGGRGVDEQFF
TRBJ2-3	TRBV5-1	CASSRGTSITDTQYF
TRBJ2-1	TRBV18	CASSPGEGSSYNEQFF
TRBJ1-5	TRBV19	CASLDRLRNQPQHF